One and the same sample provided the 6 T cell receptor beta chains below, sequenced in a study of cytomegalovirus exposure and HLA in healthy donors. Profiled with immunoSEQ multiplex PCR; TCRdb holds only in-frame clones, not every one. The table includes approximately 150,000 clones, approximately 86% detected once. Input material: PBMCs. The receptors shown here come from a man younger than 35 in good health and CMV-seropositive.

The chain employs TRBV5-5 and TRBJ2-7; TRBD2 matches at 10 bases. The V segment lost 2 bases and the J segment 2 bases; nucleotides outside the gene matches: 1. The CDR3 contains 14 residues. Germline assignment: CDR1 SGHKS and CDR2 YYEKEE (reference sequence). The CDR3 spells CASSLSGRAYEQYF. In nucleotides, the CDR3 is TGTGCCAGCAGCTTAAGCGGGAGGGCCTACGAGCAGTACTTC. Combining the CDR3 with reference TRBV5-5 and TRBJ2-7 gives the whole variable domain DAGVTQSPTHLIKTRGQQVTLRCSPISGHKSVSWYQQVLGQGPQFIFQYYEKEERGRGNFPDRFSARQFPNYSSELNVNALLLGDSALYLCASSLSGRAYEQYFGPGTRLTVT.

The rearrangement uses TRBV6-4 and TRBJ1-2; D gene unclear. Trimming removed 5 bases at V and 6 bases at J, with 13 bases between. CDR3 length: 13 residues. Per germline, CDR1 MRHNA and CDR2 SNTAGT. This CDR3 is CASSPGRGDGYTF. The CDR3 DNA sequence: TGTGCCAGCAGTCCGGGTCGAGGAGATGGCTACACCTTC.

This chain joins TRBV7-2 and TRBJ1-2; D may be TRBD1 (6 bases). CDR3 size: 15 residues. CDR1 and CDR2 (germline): SGHTA, FQGNSA. Trimming left V 5 bases short and J 4 bases short, with 17 bases between. The CDR3 region is CASSPRRGAVYGYTF. CDR3 in DNA: TGTGCCAGCAGCCCCCGGCGGGGGGCCGTCTATGGCTACACCTTC.

V is TRBV7-7 and J is TRBJ2-5, with D possibly being TRBD2 (5 bases). Deletions cut 5 bases from V and 2 bases from J, with 18 bases between. Per germline, CDR1 SSHAT and CDR2 FNYEAQ (reference sequence). The CDR3 runs 16 residues. The CDR3 DNA reads as TGTGCCAGCAGCCCTGCTAAGCGGTTAACTCAAGAGACCCAGTACTTC. Translation: CASSPAKRLTQETQYF.

The chain links TRBV7-9 to TRBJ2-7; weak D call: TRBD1 (5 bases). V shed 8 bases and J shed 2 bases, with 16 bases lying between them. The CDR3 is made up of 14 amino acids. Looked up from germline, CDR1 is SEHNR and CDR2 is FQNEAQ (reference sequence). The CDR3 protein is CASAPKDTTYEQYF. The CDR3 nucleotides are TGTGCCAGCGCCCCAAAGGACACTACCTACGAGCAGTACTTC. Combining the CDR3 with reference TRBV7-9 and TRBJ2-7 gives the whole variable domain DTGVSQNPRHKITKRGQNVTFRCDPISEHNRLYWYRQTLGQGPEFLTYFQNEAQLEKSRLLSDRFSAERPKGSFSTLEIQRTEQGDSAMYLCASAPKDTTYEQYFGPGTRLTVT.

The rearrangement uses TRBV5-1 and TRBJ1-2, with 7 bases that match TRBD1. Germline V CDR1 and CDR2: SGHRS, YFSETQ. The CDR3 extends over 14 amino acids. V trimming: 1 base; J trimming: 7 bases; junction bases outside the gene matches: 7. The CDR3 is CASSLCGTACGYTF. The CDR3 nucleotides read TGCGCCAGCAGCTTGTGTGGGACAGCATGTGGCTACACCTTC.